This T cell receptor beta chain was documented in a study of T cells and copy number aberrations in small-cell lung cancer (dated by TCRdb to the early 2020s). The study in broad terms: TCR repertoire sequencing was paired with whole-exome sequencing of the same tumor regions to relate T cell metrics to mutations and copy number aberrations. Tumor TCR data existed for approximately 17 patients, and approximately 15 patients had TCR data from both tumor tissue and normal tissue. Points the paper makes about the study in general: Compared with adjacent lung tissue, tumors showed lower T-cell density, richness and clonality, although the density difference was not significant. Every specimen was formalin-fixed paraffin-embedded tissue, a material known to introduce sequencing artifacts. A small sample size, resulting from surgical resection being uncommon in small-cell lung cancer, limited the study, and the findings need validation.

The donors were limited-stage small-cell lung cancer patients whose surgical resection took place in Hangzhou, China, between about 2008 and 2021. All donors had upfront surgery without preoperative chemotherapy or radiotherapy, and none received immunotherapy before or after surgery. In the sequenced cohort of around 19 patients, every patient was either a smoker or a heavy second-hand smoker. Adjacent normal lung was collected at least 2 cm from the tumor margin and was confirmed morphologically free of malignant cells by two pathologists. The study used multi-region TCR-beta sequencing of resected limited-stage small-cell lung cancers together with tumor-adjacent lung tissue to characterize T cell repertoire heterogeneity. Genomic DNA was extracted from FFPE tissue using the AllPrep DNA/RNA FFPE Kit (Qiagen). Worth noting for this clone: The target of this receptor is not known. Base-call qualities are not available, and no considerably larger clone is one nucleotide away.

According to the germline V gene, CDR1 reads SGHRS and CDR2 reads YFSETQ. Deletion took 4 bases off V and 2 bases off J, with a span of 15 bases between the germline ends. The CDR3, cysteine through phenylalanine, is 15 amino acids long. The CDR3 DNA has 45 bases and is translated from base 1. TCR-beta CDR3 regions were amplified from genomic DNA with the immunoSEQ hsTCRB Kit using multiplexed V- and J-gene primers. Unique DNA barcodes were added in a second PCR, and samples were pooled together with a negative and a positive control. The pooled TCR-beta libraries were sequenced using a 150-cycle paired-end protocol on an Illumina MiSeq. The authors processed their data as follows. Raw sequencing data were processed by Adaptive Biotechnologies into a report containing normalized, annotated TCR-beta repertoires. T-cell density was computed as TCR-beta templates normalized to usable DNA, which was estimated by amplifying housekeeping genes. Richness counted unique rearrangements, and clonality was defined as 1 minus Pielou's evenness. The immuneACCESS repertoire file appears here via TCRdb, limited to in-frame rearrangements. These files lack a portion of the clones; in checked studies, under half of the deficit traces to unresolved V genes, and the cause of the others is not known. The D gene and trimming were derived from the DNA, and the V and J assignments and clone size from that table. This sample has more than 1,500 clones in its table, and about four fifths of those were observed once. Around 6.8% of the sample rests with the top ten.

This sequence originates from a man in his sixties with small cell lung cancer. The sample comprised normal tissue next to the tumor. The chain is made from TRBV5-1 and TRBJ1-1, with the D gene not clear enough to name. The CDR3 has the sequence CASSPTAEPNTEAFF. Read as DNA, the sequence is TGCGCCAGCAGCCCTACGGCGGAACCTAACACTGAAGCTTTCTTT.